This T cell receptor (beta chain) was sequenced for a study of OX40 agonist ivuxolimab in advanced cancers. Per germline, CDR1 MGHRA and CDR2 YSYEKL. V was clipped by 1 base and J by 4 bases, with 16 bases between them. The CDR3 spans 17 residues. TCRdb keeps only in-frame clones here, not all; method: immunoSEQ multiplex PCR. The table lists 77,000 or so clones, roughly 91% of them singletons. Sequencing used CD4+ or CD8+ T cells sorted from blood, obtained in a trial of the OX40 agonist ivuxolimab. This chain joins TRBV4-1 and TRBJ1-4; D might be TRBD1 (6 bases). The receptor's source is an adult with an advanced solid tumor such as melanoma, head and neck, liver or kidney cancer. The CDR3 nucleotides read TGCGCCAGCAGCCAAGGTCCCCCCAGGGGTTTTAATGAAAAACTGTTTTTT. This translates into CASSQGPPRGFNEKLFF.